In its sample, the clone carrying this T cell receptor beta chain was seen once. The sample comes from a study of T cell changes during pregnancy in multiple sclerosis. Assay: immunoSEQ multiplex PCR; the TCRdb copy retains only in-frame clones and omits some. The sample lists tens of thousands of clones, roughly nine tenths occurring once. Specimen: peripheral blood, collected in the first trimester of pregnancy. The receptor comes from a female donor in good health, enrolled as a control in a pregnancy study.

The CDR3: CASSLFLMNTEAFF. In DNA, the CDR3 is TGTGCCAGCAGTTTATTTTTAATGAACACTGAAGCTTTCTTT. This chain links TRBV28 with TRBJ1-1; no firm D call. Between the trimmed V and J ends, which lost 1 base and 0 bases, there was a span of 6 bases. The CDR3 is made up of 14 amino acids. CDR1 is MDHEN and CDR2 is SYDVKM in the germline V gene.